Each of the 14 T cell receptor beta chains below was sequenced from the same sample in a study of shared clonotypes between healthy human individuals. The method was immunoSEQ multiplex PCR; TCRdb's version includes in-frame clones alone and lacks a portion of them. Among a few million clones listed, 85% to 95% were seen once. The sample consisted of naive CD4+ T cells from PBMCs. Subset specified: CD45RA+ positively selected. These receptors came from a man between 18 and 35 years old in good health. Some clones in this sample may be carry-over from other donors' samples.

The chain uses TRBV15 and TRBJ1-4; D unresolved. Trimming removed 4 bases from V and 4 bases from J, with 10 bases in between. The CDR3 spans 14 residues. Germline V lookup: CDR1 LNHNV, CDR2 YYDKDF (reference sequence). The DNA for the CDR3 is TGTGCCACCAGCACGAACCGTTATAATGAAAAACTGTTTTTT. Translated, it gives CATSTNRYNEKLFF.

This rearrangement joins TRBV18 to TRBJ1-1; 8 bases are shared with TRBD1. The CDR3 length is 15 residues. CDR1 and CDR2 from the germline V gene are KGHSH and LQKENI. Trimming at V came to 4 bases and at J to 1 base, leaving 5 bases not matched to a gene. CDR3: CASSLSTGANTEAFF. As DNA, the CDR3 is TGTGCCAGCTCACTTTCGACAGGGGCGAACACTGAAGCTTTCTTT. The whole variable domain, filled in from reference TRBV18 and TRBJ1-1, reads NAGVMQNPRHLVRRRGQEARLRCSPMKGHSHVYWYRQLPEEGLKFMVYLQKENIIDESGMPKERFSAEFPKEGPSILRIQQVVRGDSAAYFCASSLSTGANTEAFFGQGTRLTVV.

CDR3 nucleotides: TGTGCCAGCCAGCGGGGGATGGCGGAAGCCTACGAGCAGTACTTC. Its protein product is CASQRGMAEAYEQYF. This chain uses TRBV6-5 with TRBJ2-7, with 8 positions matching TRBD2. V shed 8 bases, J shed 2 bases, and the junction held 11 bases outside the gene matches. Germline CDR1 and CDR2: MNHEY and SVGAGI. The CDR3 has 15 amino acids.

The J gene is TRBJ1-2, the V gene TRBV6-5; D possibly corresponds to TRBD1 (6 bases). From germline, CDR1 is MNHEY and CDR2 SVGAGI. This CDR3 comprises 13 residues. V gave up 2 bases and J gave up 6 bases, with 10 bases separating them. The CDR3 is CASSYMGADGYTF. DNA of the CDR3: TGTGCCAGCAGTTACATGGGGGCGGATGGCTACACCTTC.

This clone has a single count. The DNA for the CDR3 is TGTGCCAGCAGCAAAGTTGCACCGAGCTCTGGAAACACCATATATTTT. Encoded protein: CASSKVAPSSGNTIYF. This chain uses TRBV5-4 with TRBJ1-3; D gene uncertain. V was pared by 4 bases and J by 0 bases, with 14 bases between. The CDR3 sequence is 16 residues long. The germline CDR1 and CDR2 sequences are SGHNT and YYREEE (reference sequence).

The V and J genes are TRBV4-1 and TRBJ1-1; D gene uncertain. The CDR3 totals 15 residues. CDR1 MGHRA and CDR2 YSYEKL come from the germline V gene. The V and J ends lost 1 base and 4 bases respectively, with 13 bases between them. CDR3 nucleotides: TGCGCCAGCAGCCAAGGGAGGCTTGGGAGCACTGAAGCTTTCTTT. Protein product: CASSQGRLGSTEAFF.

The chain uses TRBV7-3 and TRBJ2-1; 8 nucleotides agree with TRBD1. This CDR3 comprises 15 residues. Looked up from germline, CDR1 is SGHTA and CDR2 is FQGTGA. With 5 bases clipped from V and 4 bases from J, the junction kept 7 bases outside the gene matches. The CDR3 protein is CASSLDGQGYNEQFF. The DNA of the CDR3 is TGTGCCAGCAGCCTAGATGGACAGGGATACAATGAGCAGTTCTTC.

The V gene is TRBV6-5, the J gene TRBJ2-4; D remains ambiguous. The CDR3 covers 13 residues. CDR1 and CDR2 from the germline V gene are MNHEY and SVGAGI. Trimming removed 0 bases from V and 7 bases from J, with 7 bases in between. The CDR3 DNA follows: TGTGCCAGCAGTTACTCGAGGTCGAACATTCAGTACTTC. This codes for CASSYSRSNIQYF.

V is TRBV14 and J is TRBJ2-1, with 12 bases matching TRBD1. CDR1 and CDR2 (germline): SGHDN, FVKESK. Trimming at V came to 4 bases and at J to 5 bases, leaving 3 bases not matched to a gene. The CDR3 runs to 15 residues. In nucleotides, the CDR3 is TGTGCCAGCAGCCCCGGGACAGGGGGCCACAATGAGCAGTTCTTC. It is translated as CASSPGTGGHNEQFF. The full variable domain, completed using reference TRBV14 and TRBJ2-1, is EAGVTQFPSHSVIEKGQTVTLRCDPISGHDNLYWYRRVMGKEIKFLLHFVKESKQDESGMPNNRFLAERTGGTYSTLKVQPAELEDSGVYFCASSPGTGGHNEQFFGPGTRLTVL.

The chain uses TRBV9 and TRBJ1-5, with a possible D match to TRBD1 (5 bases). The CDR3 runs to 13 residues. Germline CDR1 reads SGDLS; CDR2 reads YYNGEE. V was pared by 7 bases and J by 0 bases, with 8 bases between. The CDR3 DNA sequence: TGTGCCAGCGGGGGAGGTAGCAATCAGCCCCAGCATTTT. Residues: CASGGGSNQPQHF.

In nucleotides, the CDR3 is TGCGCCAGCAGCCCCGGGACATCTGGGCAGCCCCAGCATTTT. Its translation: CASSPGTSGQPQHF. The chain uses TRBV5-1 and TRBJ1-5, with D perhaps matching TRBD1 (6 bases). This CDR3 has 14 residues. Germline V lookup: CDR1 SGHRS, CDR2 YFSETQ. Trimming left V 4 bases short and J 7 bases short, with 15 bases between.

Regarding this clone: This specimen includes other DNA sequences encoding the same CDR3. The rearrangement uses TRBV30 and TRBJ1-5; D gene ambiguous. The CDR3 length is 14 residues. Germline V gene sequence: CDR1 GTSNPN, CDR2 SVGIG (reference sequence). Trimming pared 1 base from V and 0 bases from J, leaving 7 bases between. CDR3 nucleotides: TGTGCCTGGAGTGGGACGGTTAGCAATCAGCCCCAGCATTTT. Translation: CAWSGTVSNQPQHF.

The chain is built from TRBV7-9 and TRBJ2-6, with D hard to call. The CDR3 loop spans 15 amino acids. Trimming stripped 5 bases from V and 0 bases from J, with 8 bases between. Germline V lookup: CDR1 SEHNR, CDR2 FQNEAQ (reference sequence). The CDR3 loop is CASSPGNSGANVLTF. CDR3 coding DNA: TGTGCCAGCAGCCCCGGAAACTCTGGGGCCAACGTCCTGACTTTC.

The rearrangement uses TRBV19 and TRBJ2-5; tentatively, D is TRBD1 (6 bases). The CDR3 consists of 15 residues. CDR1 is LNHDA and CDR2 is SQIVND in the germline V gene (reference sequence). Deletions cut 6 bases from V and 2 bases from J, with 16 bases between. CDR3 loop: CASSSSDRNQETQYF. DNA of the CDR3: TGTGCCAGTAGCTCCTCCGACAGGAATCAAGAGACCCAGTACTTC.